This T cell receptor beta chain is drawn from a study of cytomegalovirus exposure and HLA in healthy donors. Study-level findings and limits: In vitro checks showed that a few CMV-associated chains really do target CMV antigens. The listing of 150 to 200 TCR beta chains classed them as cytomegalovirus-associated. According to reports, the classifier identified cytomegalovirus status with high specificity and sensitivity. Some public TCRs appeared in many individuals, while most sequences were rare.

With respect to this clone: Antigen: not known.

This CDR3 comprises 15 residues. CDR1 is SEHNR and CDR2 is FQNEAQ in the germline V gene (reference sequence). The junction had 6 bases not matched to a gene; V was cut back by 6 bases and J by 1 base. TCRdb keeps only in-frame clones here, not all; method: immunoSEQ multiplex PCR. The repertoire holds about 220,000 clones, with 88% as singletons. The sequenced sample consisted of PBMCs. The receptor's source is a woman aged 18-35 years in good health and CMV-seronegative. The rearrangement joins TRBV7-9 to TRBJ2-3; 8 nucleotides match TRBD2. CDR3 in amino acids: CASSAAGEGTDTQYF. CDR3 nucleotides: TGTGCCAGCAGTGCAGCGGGAGAGGGCACAGATACGCAGTATTTT.